These T cell receptor beta chains were read from a single sample in a study of T-cell reconstitution after alpha-beta-depleted transplantation in children. Each CDR3 protein gets one entry after TCRdb re-called the PCR reads with MiXCR. The data hold roughly 190,000 distinct CDR3 sequences, with roughly 14% observed a single time. The input for sequencing was PBMCs from the stem cell graft donor, taken from the stem cell graft. These receptors were obtained from a human donor who donated a stem cell graft to a child with acute lymphoblastic leukemia. Both conserved end residues are trimmed from each CDR3.

j_call: TRBJ2-5; v_call: TRBV29-1; cdr3_aa: SVDPGTSGKETQY
j_call: TRBJ1-4; v_call: TRBV12-3/TRBV12-4; cdr3_aa: ASSAGQGTEKLF
j_call: TRBJ2-7; v_call: TRBV29-1; cdr3_aa: SGGQGPPYEQY
j_call: TRBJ1-2; v_call: TRBV5-1; cdr3_aa: ASSFSGGGPGYT
j_call: TRBJ1-5; v_call: TRBV20-1; cdr3_aa: SARDRDREGHQPQH
j_call: TRBJ2-1; v_call: TRBV4-2; cdr3_aa: ASSLGQGGYNEQF
j_call: TRBJ2-5; v_call: TRBV12-3/TRBV12-4; cdr3_aa: ASTLGGGQSETQY
j_call: TRBJ1-1; v_call: TRBV5-1; cdr3_aa: ASSLDTRVEAF
j_call: TRBJ2-7; v_call: TRBV9; cdr3_aa: ASSVESGYEQY
j_call: TRBJ1-1; v_call: TRBV5-6; cdr3_aa: ASTPRWQAGRENTEAF
j_call: TRBJ2-7; v_call: TRBV7-9; cdr3_aa: ASSLVGGPTYEQY
j_call: TRBJ2-5; v_call: TRBV10-3; cdr3_aa: AISQDQETQY
j_call: TRBJ2-7; v_call: TRBV4-1; cdr3_aa: ASSQDGRLAGWTYEQY
j_call: TRBJ2-7; v_call: TRBV5-5; cdr3_aa: ASSFRTSGTGEQY
j_call: TRBJ2-7; v_call: TRBV7-8; cdr3_aa: ASSQGQGAREQY
j_call: TRBJ2-7; v_call: TRBV29-1; cdr3_aa: SVEGTSYEQY
j_call: TRBJ2-2; v_call: TRBV12-3/TRBV12-4; cdr3_aa: ASSLPWDRGTGELF
j_call: TRBJ2-5; v_call: TRBV20-1; cdr3_aa: SARDRLAGARETQY
j_call: TRBJ2-7; v_call: TRBV4-1; cdr3_aa: ASSQDLMETYEQY
j_call: TRBJ2-1; v_call: TRBV20-1; cdr3_aa: SARSGLRRAGVDEQF
j_call: TRBJ1-4; v_call: TRBV6-5; cdr3_aa: ASSSTNEKLF
j_call: TRBJ2-6; v_call: TRBV28; cdr3_aa: ASSSGLAGDSGANVLT
j_call: TRBJ2-1; v_call: TRBV6-1; cdr3_aa: ASSPSPREPYNEQF
j_call: TRBJ2-1; v_call: TRBV28; cdr3_aa: ASSFRSGPYNEQF
j_call: TRBJ2-3; v_call: TRBV5-1; cdr3_aa: ASSPGTDTQY
j_call: TRBJ1-3; v_call: TRBV12-3/TRBV12-4; cdr3_aa: ASSSNPGDTIY
j_call: TRBJ2-4; v_call: TRBV7-8; cdr3_aa: ASSPRTSVTNIQY
j_call: TRBJ2-1; v_call: TRBV10-3; cdr3_aa: AISQLAGGENEQF
j_call: TRBJ1-2; v_call: TRBV3-1; cdr3_aa: ASSLGQGGTGYT
j_call: TRBJ1-2; v_call: TRBV21-1; cdr3_aa: ASTQGGGCGYT
j_call: TRBJ2-4; v_call: TRBV5-1; cdr3_aa: ASTDGLKNIQY
j_call: TRBJ2-7; v_call: TRBV7-6; cdr3_aa: ASSPGTSGRQY
j_call: TRBJ2-2; v_call: TRBV10-2; cdr3_aa: ASAVRTSRSAGELF
j_call: TRBJ1-1; v_call: TRBV11-3; cdr3_aa: ASSFDGTLEAF
j_call: TRBJ1-5; v_call: TRBV5-6; cdr3_aa: ASSLGVSYTNQPQH
j_call: TRBJ2-1; v_call: TRBV6-2/TRBV6-3; cdr3_aa: ASSYSGRGGNEQF
j_call: TRBJ2-1; v_call: TRBV4-1; cdr3_aa: ASSHRHTSPEEQF
j_call: TRBJ2-1; v_call: TRBV7-2; cdr3_aa: ASSSQGGTREQF
j_call: TRBJ2-2; v_call: TRBV12-3/TRBV12-4; cdr3_aa: ASSTQGTGELF
j_call: TRBJ2-3; v_call: TRBV5-1; cdr3_aa: ASNPGGGRTDTQY
j_call: TRBJ2-5; v_call: TRBV5-1; cdr3_aa: ASSPELVGSETQY
j_call: TRBJ2-1; v_call: TRBV11-2; cdr3_aa: ASMGHRGYNEQF
j_call: TRBJ2-1; v_call: TRBV11-3; cdr3_aa: ASSPRGGRNANEQF
j_call: TRBJ1-6; v_call: TRBV12-3/TRBV12-4; cdr3_aa: AIVTGYNSPLH
j_call: TRBJ2-7; v_call: TRBV7-8; cdr3_aa: ASSSTQVSYEQY
j_call: TRBJ2-1; v_call: TRBV19; cdr3_aa: ASTASGGYEQF
j_call: TRBJ2-5; v_call: TRBV3-1; cdr3_aa: ASSQDTGLQETQY
j_call: TRBJ1-5; v_call: TRBV7-8; cdr3_aa: ASSLDRADNQPQH
j_call: TRBJ2-5; v_call: TRBV29-1; cdr3_aa: SVEDGYQETQY
j_call: TRBJ2-1; v_call: TRBV29-1; cdr3_aa: SVVRTSAREQF
j_call: TRBJ2-7; v_call: TRBV2; cdr3_aa: ASSERAGLTYEQY
j_call: TRBJ1-2; v_call: TRBV10-3; cdr3_aa: AITQGDPNYGYT
j_call: TRBJ2-1; v_call: TRBV4-1; cdr3_aa: ASSQVAPGRGSYNEQF
j_call: TRBJ2-5; v_call: TRBV5-1; cdr3_aa: ASSLGVQGVTQY
j_call: TRBJ2-2; v_call: TRBV30; cdr3_aa: AWRAGHNTGELF